This TCR beta chain was recovered during a study of spatial heterogeneity in lung cancer. Study summary: Counts of TCR transcripts in tumor regions tracked strongly with a T cell module score that came from matched bulk RNA-seq.

This clonotype was seen many times. The target antigen is unknown. Findings of the study overall: Tumoral mutation counts were tracked by counts of expanded intratumoral alpha and beta TCRs.

MiXCR was run by TCRdb on the 5' RACE reads, yielding one entry per CDR3 protein. The sample lists some 97,000 distinct CDR3 sequences, 4.4% seen once, with about 20% in the top ten. Noted time point: sample taken at primary tumor resection. The donors, roughly 70 patients with untreated early-stage non-small cell lung cancer, provided the samples. No cell sorting; template was whole RNA from tumor, lung tissue or PBMC. The ends lost 10 bases at V and 6 bases at J; junction bases unmatched: 13. Per the germline V gene, CDR1 is MNHNS and CDR2 is SASEGT. The CDR3 runs to 14 residues. This TCR derives from a male donor with early-stage non-small cell lung cancer. The J gene is TRBJ2-7, the V gene TRBV6-1, with 9 bases aligning to TRBD2. The sequencing used lung tumor tissue, collected at surgery. The CDR3 DNA reads TGTGCCACAATGAACCACGGGACTAGCTCCGAGCAGTACTTC. Translated, it gives CATMNHGTSSEQYF.